Sequencing of this T cell receptor beta chain was carried out in a study of Ad26.COV2.S vaccination and SARS-CoV-2 variants. Some clones are missing from TCRdb's copy, which holds only in-frame ones; the method was immunoSEQ multiplex PCR. This table has hundreds of thousands of clones, approximately 86% appearing once. The sample's treatment: 15 to 20 received Ad26.COV2.S at low or high dose, single or two shots; roughly five received placebo; per-sample allocation not given. Material that was analyzed had been drawn on day 63 after the first vaccine or placebo injection. Boston hosted the donor, who was an adult aged 18-55 years. The germline V and J ends were trimmed by 3 bases and 2 bases, with 18 bases remaining between them. The CDR3 extends over 17 amino acids. Germline values: CDR1 MDHEN, CDR2 SYDVKM.

The genes are TRBV28 and TRBJ2-3, with a tentative D call TRBD1 (6 bases). This receptor was obtained from a person between 18 and 59 years old who received the Ad26.COV2.S COVID-19 vaccine or a placebo. The sample here was peripheral blood, taken in a trial of Ad26.COV2.S vaccine versus placebo. The CDR3 nucleotides are TGTGCCAGCAGTTTCCCCCCCGGACAGAAACACACAGATACGCAGTATTTT. Translation gives CASSFPPGQKHTDTQYF.